The 20 T cell receptor beta chains reported below all come from one sample, sequenced in a study of neurological immune-mediated disorders. TCRdb re-analysed the 5' RACE reads in MiXCR, keeping a single row per CDR3 protein. The table records some 77,000 distinct CDR3 sequences, approximately 9.4% of them present only once. The material sequenced was PBMCs. These receptors originate from a man in his forties or fifties in good health.

Many counts were recorded for this clonotype. The V gene is TRBV7-9, the J gene TRBJ1-1; no firm D call. This CDR3 is built from 17 residues. CDR1 SEHNR and CDR2 FQNEAQ come from the germline V gene (reference sequence). V lost 5 bases, J lost 2 bases, and 21 bases lay in between. The CDR3 here is CASSPGRGPRPNTEAFF. The CDR3 bases are TGTGCCAGCAGCCCTGGTCGAGGGCCGCGTCCAAACACTGAAGCTTTCTTT. The variable domain in full, completed from reference TRBV7-9 and TRBJ1-1, reads DTGVSQNPRHKITKRGQNVTFRCDPISEHNRLYWYRQTLGQGPEFLTYFQNEAQLEKSRLLSDRFSAERPKGSFSTLEIQRTEQGDSAMYLCASSPGRGPRPNTEAFFGQGTRLTVV.

Many counts were recorded for this clonotype. J is TRBJ2-7 and V is TRBV12-3 or TRBV12-4, with 12 bases fitting TRBD2. The CDR3 consists of 17 residues. V lost 6 bases, J lost 1 base, and 10 bases stayed unmatched. CDR3 residues: CASSRRTSGALSYEQYF. In DNA form, the CDR3 reads TGTGCCAGCAGCCGCCGGACTAGCGGGGCTTTATCCTACGAGCAGTACTTC.

Ten or more counts support this clonotype. The V and J genes are TRBV28 and TRBJ2-1, with 8 bases lining up with TRBD2. J lost 4 bases, V lost 4 bases, and 6 bases had no gene match. The germline CDR1 and CDR2 sequences are MDHEN and SYDVKM. This CDR3 is 15 amino acids long. The CDR3 region is CASSSAGVRYNEQFF. DNA for the CDR3: TGTGCCAGCAGTTCAGCGGGAGTGCGGTACAATGAGCAGTTCTTC.

This clonotype was seen repeatedly, ten times or more. The V and J genes are TRBV7-9 and TRBJ2-1, with D uncertain. The CDR3 is 14 amino acids. The germline gives CDR1 SEHNR, CDR2 FQNEAQ (reference sequence). Trimming took 0 bases from V and 8 from J, leaving 11 bases between them. The CDR3 DNA reads as TGTGCCAGCAGCTTAGCGGTAGGGCGCGATGAGCAGTTCTTC. Translating it yields CASSLAVGRDEQFF.

This clonotype was detected ten times or more. The chain uses TRBV6-5 and TRBJ1-1; TRBD1 agrees at 8 bases. Per the germline V gene, CDR1 is MNHEY and CDR2 is SVGAGI. Trimming removed 4 bases from V and 1 base from J; junction bases left unmatched: 14. This CDR3 is built from 18 residues. The CDR3 is CASSSPWGRGLSNTEAFF. The CDR3 coding sequence is TGTGCCAGCAGTTCTCCTTGGGGCAGGGGGCTGTCGAACACTGAAGCTTTCTTT.

A few counts support this clonotype. The chain has TRBV10-1 and TRBJ2-3; a possible D gene is TRBD1 (6 bases). Germline CDR1 reads WNHNN; CDR2 reads SYGVQD (reference sequence). The germline V and J ends were trimmed by 8 bases and 0 bases, with 9 bases remaining between them. This CDR3 has 13 residues. The CDR3 DNA reads TGCGCCAGCGCAGGGGCCAGCACAGATACGCAGTATTTT. It yields the protein CASAGASTDTQYF.

Ten or more counts support this clonotype. This chain connects TRBV5-1 to TRBJ2-1; TRBD2 matches 8 bases. Germline trimming cut 7 bases from V and 7 bases from J; bases unmatched to any gene: 7. Germline V gene lookup returns CDR1 SGHRS and CDR2 YFSETQ. The CDR3 covers 13 residues. This CDR3 is CASRGGGGNEQFF. The DNA for the CDR3 is TGCGCCAGCCGGGGGGGAGGTGGAAATGAGCAGTTCTTC.

This clonotype has only one observation. The chain is built from TRBV7-2 and TRBJ1-5; 9 bases match TRBD1. The CDR3 runs 14 residues. The trim removed 5 bases at V and 6 bases at J, leaving 5 bases unmatched. Germline V gene sequence: CDR1 SGHTA, CDR2 FQGNSA. This chain's CDR3 is CASSPGTGSQPQHF. CDR3 bases: TGTGCCAGCAGCCCCGGGACAGGGAGTCAGCCCCAGCATTTT.

In its sample, this clonotype was seen many times. This CDR3 reads CASSISGTSGSPLAKNIQYF. The CDR3 nucleotides read TGTGCCAGCAGCATCTCCGGGACTAGCGGGAGTCCACTAGCCAAAAACATTCAGTACTTC. V and J are TRBV5-5 and TRBJ2-4, with 14 bases identical to TRBD2. With V trimmed by 4 bases and J by 0 bases, 12 bases remained unmatched. CDR1 SGHKS and CDR2 YYEKEE come from the germline V gene (reference sequence). This CDR3 is 20 amino acids long.

This clonotype appeared many times. CDR3 protein: CASSQAGQGAYEQYF. CDR3 nucleotides: TGTGCCAGCAGCCAAGCGGGACAGGGGGCTTACGAGCAGTACTTC. The chain employs TRBV4-2 and TRBJ2-7, with 12 bases that match TRBD1. In germline, CDR1 is LGHNA, CDR2 YNFKEQ. CDR3 size: 15 residues. V lost 1 base to trimming and J lost 4 bases; unmatched junction nucleotides: 2.

The sample holds many counts of this clonotype. V and J are TRBV10-3 and TRBJ1-5; no definite D call. From germline, CDR1 is ENHRY and CDR2 SYGVKD. Trimming shortened V by 0 bases and J by 4 bases, and 16 bases separated the two germline ends. The CDR3 totals 17 residues. The CDR3 region has the DNA TGTGCCATCAGTGAGTCGGCCCAAACGTCTCAAAATCAGCCCCAGCATTTT. Translated, it gives CAISESAQTSQNQPQHF.

This clonotype was seen at least ten times. The chain has TRBV28 and TRBJ2-3; 12 bases line up with TRBD2. V lost 4 bases and J lost 1; bases outside the gene matches: 12. From germline, CDR1 is MDHEN and CDR2 SYDVKM. The CDR3 has 19 amino acids. This CDR3 is CASSSIGLAGPLGTDTQYF. CDR3 bases: TGTGCCAGCAGTTCCATAGGACTAGCGGGACCCCTCGGCACAGATACGCAGTATTTT. Full variable domain (missing parts from reference TRBV28 and TRBJ2-3): DVKVTQSSRYLVKRTGEKVFLECVQDMDHENMFWYRQDPGLGLRLIYFSYDVKMKEKGDIPEGYSVSREKKERFSLILESASTNQTSMYLCASSSIGLAGPLGTDTQYFGPGTRLTVL.

This clonotype was seen repeatedly, ten times or more. J is TRBJ2-1 and V is TRBV4-3, with TRBD1 identical over 12 bases. V shed 1 base, J shed 10 bases, and the junction held 14 bases outside the gene matches. The CDR3 has 18 amino acids. Germline loops: CDR1 LGHNA, CDR2 YSLEER. DNA for the CDR3: TGCGCCAGCAGCCAAGTTGGGGTGCCGGGACAGGGGGCTTGGGAGCAGTTCTTC. It codes for CASSQVGVPGQGAWEQFF.

This clonotype was detected only a few times. At one boundary the junction diverges from the germline segment, which might be a read error. V usage is TRBV5-5 and J usage is TRBJ2-2; D is possibly TRBD1 or TRBD2 (5 bases each). CDR1 and CDR2 (germline): SGHKS, YYEKEE (reference sequence). The CDR3 consists of 16 residues. The CDR3 coding sequence is TGTGCAAGCAGCTATACTTGGGACCGAGGGCCCGGGGAGCTGTTTTTT. Its protein is CASSYTWDRGPGELFF.

The chain has TRBV5-1 and TRBJ2-7; D gene uncertain. The CDR3 consists of 13 residues. The V gene lost 3 bases and the J gene lost 5 bases, with 12 bases spanning the gap. The germline V gene has CDR1 SGHRS and CDR2 YFSETQ. CDR3 sequence: CASSSGPRDEQYF. DNA for the CDR3: TGCGCCAGCAGCTCCGGGCCCAGAGACGAGCAGTACTTC.

At least ten counts were recorded for this clonotype. V usage is TRBV7-2 and J usage is TRBJ1-4; TRBD1 might be the D (5 bases). The CDR3 runs to 15 residues. V lost 5 bases to trimming and J lost 7 bases, with 17 bases between them. Germline loops: CDR1 SGHTA, CDR2 FQGNSA. The CDR3 loop is CASSDGGKGSEKLFF. CDR3 coding DNA: TGTGCCAGCAGCGACGGCGGGAAGGGGAGTGAAAAACTGTTTTTT.

This clonotype has at least ten counts. V is TRBV6-2 or TRBV6-3 and J is TRBJ1-5; D possibly corresponds to TRBD1 (5 bases). The CDR3 runs 16 residues. V was shortened by 0 bases and J by 2 bases, with 11 bases between the two germline ends. Germline CDR1 reads MNHEY; CDR2 reads SVGEGT. The CDR3 is CASSYSSGTGNQPQHF. The CDR3 DNA reads as TGTGCCAGCAGTTACTCGTCAGGGACGGGCAATCAGCCCCAGCATTTT.

This clonotype was seen repeatedly, ten times or more. The chain has TRBV6-5 and TRBJ2-7, with TRBD1 matching over 11 bases. Germline CDR1 MNHEY, CDR2 SVGAGI. The J segment lost 7 bases and the V segment lost 6 bases, leaving 14 bases of the junction unmatched. The CDR3 has 16 amino acids. CDR3 sequence: CASSATGTGGKREQYF. The CDR3 DNA follows: TGTGCCAGCAGCGCTACCGGGACAGGGGGAAAGAGGGAGCAGTACTTC.

This chain connects TRBV29-1 to TRBJ2-5; D might be TRBD1 (6 bases). CDR3 length equals 12 residues. Trimming pared 4 bases from V and 5 bases from J, leaving 11 bases between. Germline-derived CDR1 and CDR2 are SQVTM and ANQGSEA. This chain's CDR3 is CSVGQGWETQYF. CDR3 bases: TGCAGCGTTGGTCAGGGGTGGGAGACCCAGTACTTC.

This clonotype has ten or more counts. The chain links TRBV18 to TRBJ1-2, with TRBD1 as a possible D gene (6 bases). V gave up 6 bases and J gave up 1 base, with 15 bases separating them. Germline V gives CDR1 KGHSH, CDR2 LQKENI. The CDR3 loop spans 15 amino acids. CDR3 residues: CASSQVDSVNYGYTF. In DNA form, the CDR3 reads TGTGCCAGCTCCCAGGTGGACAGTGTTAACTATGGCTACACCTTC.